A single T cell receptor (beta chain) is shown here with its context. Its antigen remains unknown. Primers for the PCR totalled 60 Vbeta and 13 Jbeta. Produced via immunoSEQ multiplex PCR; TCRdb's table is partial and in-frame only. In total, the table holds about 58,000 clones. The data stem from a study of cytomegalovirus exposure and HLA in healthy donors. General study findings and limits: Earlier analysis found most TCR beta V segments productive about 87% or about 30% of the time. The only immune exposure information that was available was CMV serostatus.

The origin of this receptor is a woman between 18 and 30 years old in good health and CMV-seronegative. The sample was PBMCs.

This CDR3 is CSVVLRPGQPQHF. In DNA, the CDR3 is TGCAGCGTGGTCTTACGTCCGGGTCAGCCCCAGCATTTT. The rearrangement links TRBV29-1 to TRBJ1-5, with unresolved D. The CDR3 totals 13 residues. The V end was cut by 6 bases, the J end by 6 bases, with 15 bases between. From germline, CDR1 is SQVTM and CDR2 ANQGSEA.